This T cell receptor (beta chain) was captured by sequencing in a study of response to subunit inactivated influenza vaccine. Study-level findings and limits: It was suggested by the authors that few new T cells are recruited by each seasonal influenza vaccination.

Each CDR3 protein is one row after TCRdb ran MiXCR on the RT-PCR reads. The repertoire has 200,000 to 300,000 distinct CDR3 sequences, 10% to 15% of them found once; the top ten carry approximately 8.3%. This CDR3 region has 8 residues. Germline CDR1 and CDR2: MNHEY and SVGAGI. With 0 bases removed from V and 16 bases from J, the gap between germline ends came to 0 bases. On this clonotype: Antigen unknown.

The clonotype originates from a man in his fifties or sixties who received an inactivated influenza vaccine. Sequencing was performed on non-naive T cells sorted from PBMCs, taken around two weeks before vaccination. V and J are TRBV6-5 and TRBJ2-2; D is unresolved. CDR3 sequence (DNA): TGTGCCAGCAGTTACTCGTTTTTT. Translation: CASSYSFF.